This TCR beta chain was sequenced during a study of control samples from healthy donors and cancer patients. Profiling relied on immunoSEQ multiplex PCR, and the TCRdb table lists in-frame clones only, not all of them. The sample holds about 51,000 clones; about 80% are singletons and the top ten take roughly a tenth. Losses at the gene ends were 5 bases for V and 5 bases for J; bases not matched to a gene: 4. The CDR3 is made up of 15 amino acids. Germline V gives CDR1 SNHLY, CDR2 FYNNEI. This sequence was found in a man in his sixties or seventies in good health. The chain combines TRBV2 with TRBJ2-2; 11 nucleotides line up with TRBD1. The sample comprised blood. The CDR3 loop is CASSLGTGGTGELFF. The CDR3 DNA reads TGTGCCAGCAGTCTTGGGACAGGGGGAACCGGGGAGCTGTTTTTT.